The 25 T cell receptor beta chains listed next were all sequenced from one sample in a study of a mutant IDH1 vaccine in newly diagnosed glioma. As to time point: week 23, last vaccination. In every dose of vaccine, 300 ug of mutant IDH1 20-mer peptide was given alongside topical imiquimod. These receptors are not linked to any known antigen. TCRdb's copy holds only in-frame clones and misses some; the assay was immunoSEQ multiplex PCR. Found here are approximately 41,000 clones, 60% to 85% of them singletons; the top ten hold around 6.5%. Sequences were derived from PBMCs, sampled from a glioma patient whose treatment included an IDH1 peptide vaccine. These TCRs come from a woman aged 40 to 49 with glioma. Some clones in this sample may be carry-over from other donors' samples.

The table lists this clone with a count of one. At the DNA level, this CDR3 is encoded by other sequences in the same sample as well. The rearrangement joins TRBV18 to TRBJ2-7; D is perhaps TRBD1 (6 bases). Trimming removed 3 bases from V and 7 bases from J, with 16 bases in between. This CDR3 region has 14 residues. Looked up from germline, CDR1 is KGHSH and CDR2 is LQKENI. The CDR3 here is CASSPVRGGGEQYF. The CDR3 DNA reads TGTGCCAGCTCACCGGTCCGAGGGGGTGGGGAGCAGTACTTC.

The rearrangement links TRBV10-2 to TRBJ2-7, with D perhaps matching TRBD1 or TRBD2 (5 bases each). The CDR3 length is 11 residues. V was shortened by 4 bases and J by 6 bases, with 7 bases between the two germline ends. CDR1 WSHSY and CDR2 SAAADI come from the germline V gene. CDR3 in DNA: TGCGCCAGCAGTGCAGGGAGCGAGCAGTACTTC. Its protein is CASSAGSEQYF.

The CDR3, as DNA: TGTGCCAGCAGCTTGGGCCTTGGACAGGGGGCGCCAGGCTACACCTTC. Translation: CASSLGLGQGAPGYTF. The rearrangement uses TRBV5-6 and TRBJ1-2; the match to TRBD1 covers 11 bases. The germline CDR1 and CDR2 sequences are SGHDT and YYEEEE. Trimming took 0 bases from V and 8 from J; bases not matched to a gene: 9. The CDR3 has 16 residues.

The chain uses TRBV7-2 and TRBJ1-2; 8 bases match TRBD1. V was pared by 7 bases and J by 4 bases, with 14 bases of the junction left unmatched. The CDR3 is 16 residues long. Germline V gene data show CDR1 as SGHTA and CDR2 as FQGNSA. CDR3 in amino acids: CASIQGAQSWSYGYTF. For the CDR3, the DNA is TGTGCCAGCATCCAGGGGGCGCAGAGTTGGAGCTATGGCTACACCTTC. Drawing the rest from reference TRBV7-2 and TRBJ1-2, the complete variable domain is GAGVSQSPSNKVTEKGKDVELRCDPISGHTALYWYRQSLGQGLEFLIYFQGNSAPDKSGLPSDRFSAERTGGSVSTLTIQRTQQEDSAVYLCASIQGAQSWSYGYTFGSGTRLTVV.

V is TRBV29-1 and J is TRBJ2-7; D ambiguous. This CDR3 region has 12 residues. Trimming left V 5 bases short and J 12 bases short, with 20 bases between. CDR1 is SQVTM, CDR2 ANQGSEA, per germline. The CDR3 here is CSVTFQEGVRYF. CDR3 nucleotide sequence: TGCAGCGTTACATTCCAGGAAGGTGTGAGGTACTTC.

The J gene is TRBJ1-5, the V gene TRBV5-6, with D possibly TRBD1 on 5 matching bases. V was clipped by 0 bases and J by 5 bases, with 15 bases between them. The CDR3 loop spans 16 amino acids. The germline V gene has CDR1 SGHDT and CDR2 YYEEEE. The CDR3 sequence is CASSLATYWGDQPQHF. Written as DNA, the CDR3 is TGTGCCAGCAGCTTGGCCACGTATTGGGGGGATCAGCCCCAGCATTTT.

This clone was seen only a few times. This chain joins TRBV2 and TRBJ1-4; possibly TRBD1 for D (5 bases). This CDR3 has 11 amino acids. The V and J ends lost 9 bases and 7 bases respectively, with 9 bases between them. In germline, CDR1 is SNHLY, CDR2 FYNNEI. CDR3 in amino acids: CASQGSEKLFF. For the CDR3, the DNA is TGTGCCAGTCAGGGTAGTGAAAAACTGTTTTTT.

V gene TRBV2 combines with J gene TRBJ1-1; D might be TRBD1 (6 bases). Germline CDR1 reads SNHLY; CDR2 reads FYNNEI. The V gene lost 10 bases and the J gene lost 7 bases, with 10 bases spanning the gap. The CDR3 is made up of 10 amino acids. The CDR3, as DNA: TGTGCCATCACAGGGATTGAAGCTTTCTTT. Translating it yields CAITGIEAFF.

This clone was picked up a small number of times. The V and J genes are TRBV27 and TRBJ1-1; 7 nucleotides line up with TRBD1. The CDR3 contains 14 residues. The germline V gene has CDR1 MNHEY and CDR2 SMNVEV (reference sequence). V shed 5 bases and J 5 bases; nucleotides not matched to a gene: 8. CDR3 in DNA: TGTGCCAGCAGTCCGCTCGACAGGGAGACTGAAGCTTTCTTT. Translated: CASSPLDRETEAFF.

This chain joins TRBV7-9 and TRBJ1-1, with D perhaps matching TRBD1 (5 bases). The CDR3 length is 14 residues. The germline gives CDR1 SEHNR, CDR2 FQNEAQ (reference sequence). V dropped 2 bases and J dropped 10 bases, with 17 bases sitting between them. The CDR3 DNA reads TGTGCCAGCAGCTTACTCGTGGGGGACGTTCTAGCTTTCTTT. This codes for CASSLLVGDVLAFF.

The chain carries TRBV14 and TRBJ2-1; D possibly matches TRBD1 or TRBD2 (5 bases each). V lost 4 bases, J lost 5 bases, and 9 bases lay in between. This CDR3 contains 13 residues. Germline V gene sequence: CDR1 SGHDN, CDR2 FVKESK. The CDR3 nucleotides are TGTGCCAGCAGCCCCGGGACCCACAATGAGCAGTTCTTC. This translates into CASSPGTHNEQFF.

The chain recombines TRBV4-1 with TRBJ1-1; D is perhaps TRBD1 (5 bases). Germline CDR1 is MGHRA and CDR2 is YSYEKL. This CDR3 has 15 residues. Deletions cut 4 bases from V and 7 bases from J, with 19 bases between. This chain's CDR3 is CASSRERYPGVEAFF. In DNA form, the CDR3 reads TGCGCCAGCAGCCGCGAACGTTACCCGGGGGTTGAAGCTTTCTTT.

With respect to this clone: An end of the junction differs from the germline gene, which may be a read error. The rearrangement joins TRBV7-2 to TRBJ2-2; possible D gene TRBD2, 5 bases. Germline V gives CDR1 SGHTA, CDR2 FQGNSA. This CDR3 spans 20 amino acids. CDR3: CASSLADALSRPGRHGELFF. The CDR3 DNA reads as TGTGCCAGCAGCCTAGCCGATGCTCTGTCCAGGCCAGGCCGGCACGGGGAGCTGTTTTTT.

Written as DNA, the CDR3 is TGTGCCAGCAGCTCGGGTTCGCTAGGCACAGATACGCAGTATTTT. Residues: CASSSGSLGTDTQYF. This rearrangement joins TRBV11-3 to TRBJ2-3; no clear D gene. There are 15 residues in the CDR3. CDR1 is SGHNT, CDR2 YENEEA, per germline. Trimming took off 4 bases at V and 1 base at J, with 12 bases between the two ends.

By share, this clone counts as medium-sized. The rearrangement links TRBV30 to TRBJ1-1; no clear D. V was clipped by 0 bases and J by 2 bases, with 4 bases between them. The CDR3 runs to 12 residues. Germline V gene lookup returns CDR1 GTSNPN and CDR2 SVGIG (reference sequence). The CDR3 nucleotides read TGTGCCTGGAGTGTACTAAACACTGAAGCTTTCTTT. It specifies CAWSVLNTEAFF.

The chain uses TRBV29-1 and TRBJ2-1, with 10 positions matching TRBD2. The CDR3 is 13 amino acids. Germline CDR1 SQVTM, CDR2 ANQGSEA. V gave up 5 bases and J gave up 7 bases; unmatched junction bases: 5. The CDR3 DNA is TGCAGCGTTTCTAGCGGGGGAGGAAATGAGCAGTTCTTC. This translates into CSVSSGGGNEQFF.

This clone came up a few times. The sample contains more than one DNA sequence encoding this CDR3. The rearrangement uses TRBV30 and TRBJ1-5; D is perhaps TRBD1 (6 bases). Looked up from germline, CDR1 is GTSNPN and CDR2 is SVGIG (reference sequence). There are 14 residues in the CDR3. V lost 1 base to trimming and J lost 3 bases, with 10 bases between them. The CDR3 bases are TGTGCCTGGAGTGGGGACATGGACAATCAGCCCCAGCATTTT. Translation: CAWSGDMDNQPQHF.

The chain joins TRBV6-5 to TRBJ1-2; the D gene is possibly TRBD1 (5 bases). Trimming removed 0 bases at V and 4 bases at J, with 9 bases between. This CDR3 is built from 14 residues. Germline V lookup: CDR1 MNHEY, CDR2 SVGAGI. CDR3 nucleotide sequence: TGTGCCAGCAGTTACTCCTATGACAGCTATGGCTACACCTTC. Amino acids: CASSYSYDSYGYTF.

The gene calls are TRBV12-5 and TRBJ2-5, with a possible D match to TRBD2 (7 bases). CDR3 length equals 13 residues. The germline gives CDR1 LGHNT, CDR2 FRNRAP. V lost 1 base to trimming and J lost 5 bases, with 8 bases between them. This CDR3 reads CASGLEGGETQYF. DNA of the CDR3: TGTGCTAGTGGTTTGGAGGGGGGGGAGACCCAGTACTTC.

The genes are TRBV5-1 and TRBJ1-1; 7 positions match TRBD1. The CDR3 loop spans 14 amino acids. Germline V gene lookup returns CDR1 SGHRS and CDR2 YFSETQ. V dropped 2 bases and J dropped 5; count of bases not matched to a gene: 6. In DNA form, the CDR3 reads TGCGCCAGCAGCTTCGAGGGGGCGCGGACTGAAGCTTTCTTT. Its protein is CASSFEGARTEAFF.

The chain recombines TRBV5-8 with TRBJ2-7, with 12 bases matching TRBD1. This CDR3 region has 14 residues. With V trimmed by 3 bases and J by 6 bases, 4 bases remained unmatched. Germline CDR1 SGHTS, CDR2 YDEGEE. The CDR3 region is CASSWDRGRREQYF. The CDR3 region has the DNA TGTGCCAGCAGCTGGGACAGGGGGCGCCGCGAGCAGTACTTC.

The V call is TRBV7-6, the J call TRBJ2-7; 10 nucleotides match TRBD2. The CDR3 runs to 14 residues. From germline, CDR1 is SGHVS and CDR2 FNYEAQ. Unmatched junction bases numbered 4, after V lost 5 bases and J lost 3 bases. In DNA form, the CDR3 reads TGTGCCAGCAGCCGAGCGGGGGGGATCTACGAGCAGTACTTC. Translating it yields CASSRAGGIYEQYF.

The chain employs TRBV2 and TRBJ1-4, with D possibly matching TRBD1 (6 bases). The CDR3 spans 15 residues. V dropped 9 bases and J dropped 4 bases, with 18 bases sitting between them. Per the germline V gene, CDR1 is SNHLY and CDR2 is FYNNEI. CDR3 residues: CASLWWGRNNEKLFF. The CDR3 DNA reads as TGTGCCAGTCTTTGGTGGGGGCGCAATAATGAAAAACTGTTTTTT. Complete variable domain (other parts from reference TRBV2 and TRBJ1-4): EPEVTQTPSHQVTQMGQEVILRCVPISNHLYFYWYRQILGQKVEFLVSFYNNEISEKSEIFDDQFSVERPDGSNFTLKIRSTKLEDSAMYFCASLWWGRNNEKLFFGSGTQLSVL.

This clone has only one observation. The chain joins TRBV29-1 to TRBJ2-7, with 9 bases fitting TRBD1. The CDR3 has 12 residues. Germline V gene data show CDR1 as SQVTM and CDR2 as ANQGSEA. V lost 5 bases and J lost 5; bases outside the gene matches: 4. As DNA, the CDR3 is TGCAGCGTTAAGGGACAGGGCCACGAGCAGTACTTC. Translation gives CSVKGQGHEQYF.

This clone has a single count. The gene calls are TRBV6-1 and TRBJ1-1; tentatively, D is TRBD1 (5 bases). V was shortened by 3 bases and J by 1 base, with 15 bases between the two germline ends. There are 16 residues in the CDR3. Germline CDR1 MNHNS, CDR2 SASEGT. The chain's CDR3 is CASSEGEGVGNTEAFF. CDR3 coding DNA: TGTGCCAGCAGTGAGGGGGAAGGAGTGGGGAACACTGAAGCTTTCTTT.